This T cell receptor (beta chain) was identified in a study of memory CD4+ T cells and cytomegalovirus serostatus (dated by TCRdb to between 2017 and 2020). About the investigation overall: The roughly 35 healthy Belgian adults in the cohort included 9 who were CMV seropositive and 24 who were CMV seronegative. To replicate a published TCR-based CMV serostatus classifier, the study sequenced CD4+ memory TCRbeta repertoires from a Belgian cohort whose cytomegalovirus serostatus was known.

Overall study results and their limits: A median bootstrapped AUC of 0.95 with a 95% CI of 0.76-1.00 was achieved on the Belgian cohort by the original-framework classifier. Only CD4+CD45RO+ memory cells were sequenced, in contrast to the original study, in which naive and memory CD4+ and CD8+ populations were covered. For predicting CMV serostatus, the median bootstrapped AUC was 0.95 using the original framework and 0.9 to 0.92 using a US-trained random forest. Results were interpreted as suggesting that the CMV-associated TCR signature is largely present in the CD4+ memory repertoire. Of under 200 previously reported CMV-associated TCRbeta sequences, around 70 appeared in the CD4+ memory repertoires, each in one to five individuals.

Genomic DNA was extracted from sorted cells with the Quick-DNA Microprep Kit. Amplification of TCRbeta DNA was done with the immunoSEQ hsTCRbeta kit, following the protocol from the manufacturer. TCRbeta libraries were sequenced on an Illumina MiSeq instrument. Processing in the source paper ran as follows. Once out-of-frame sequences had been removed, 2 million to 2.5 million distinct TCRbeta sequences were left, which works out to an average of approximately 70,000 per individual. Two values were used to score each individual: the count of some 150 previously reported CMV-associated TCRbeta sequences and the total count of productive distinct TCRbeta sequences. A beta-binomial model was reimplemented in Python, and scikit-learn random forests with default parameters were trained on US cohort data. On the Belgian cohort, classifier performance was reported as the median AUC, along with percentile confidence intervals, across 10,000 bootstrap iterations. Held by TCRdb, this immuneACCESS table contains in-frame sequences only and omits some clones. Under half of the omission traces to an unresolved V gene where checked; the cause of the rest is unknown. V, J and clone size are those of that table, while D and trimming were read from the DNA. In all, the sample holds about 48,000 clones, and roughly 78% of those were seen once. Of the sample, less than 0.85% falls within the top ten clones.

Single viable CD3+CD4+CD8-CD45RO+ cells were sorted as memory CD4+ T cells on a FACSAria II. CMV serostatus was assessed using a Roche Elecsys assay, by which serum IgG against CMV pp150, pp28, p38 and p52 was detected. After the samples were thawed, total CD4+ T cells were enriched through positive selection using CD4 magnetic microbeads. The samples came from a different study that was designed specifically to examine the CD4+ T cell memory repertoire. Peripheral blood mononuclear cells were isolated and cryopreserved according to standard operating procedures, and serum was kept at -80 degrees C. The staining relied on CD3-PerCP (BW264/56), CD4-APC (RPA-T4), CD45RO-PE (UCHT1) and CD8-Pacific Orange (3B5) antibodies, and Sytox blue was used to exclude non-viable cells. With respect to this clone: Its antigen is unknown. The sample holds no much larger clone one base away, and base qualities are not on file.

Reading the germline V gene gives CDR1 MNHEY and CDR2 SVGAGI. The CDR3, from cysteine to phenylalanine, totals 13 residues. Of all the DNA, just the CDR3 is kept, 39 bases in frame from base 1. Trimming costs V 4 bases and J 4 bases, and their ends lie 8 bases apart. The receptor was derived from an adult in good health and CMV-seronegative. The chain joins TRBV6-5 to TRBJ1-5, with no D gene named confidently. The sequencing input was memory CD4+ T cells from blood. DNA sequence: TGTGCCAGCAGTTTCTTTATGAATCAGCCCCAGCATTTT. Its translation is CASSFFMNQPQHF.